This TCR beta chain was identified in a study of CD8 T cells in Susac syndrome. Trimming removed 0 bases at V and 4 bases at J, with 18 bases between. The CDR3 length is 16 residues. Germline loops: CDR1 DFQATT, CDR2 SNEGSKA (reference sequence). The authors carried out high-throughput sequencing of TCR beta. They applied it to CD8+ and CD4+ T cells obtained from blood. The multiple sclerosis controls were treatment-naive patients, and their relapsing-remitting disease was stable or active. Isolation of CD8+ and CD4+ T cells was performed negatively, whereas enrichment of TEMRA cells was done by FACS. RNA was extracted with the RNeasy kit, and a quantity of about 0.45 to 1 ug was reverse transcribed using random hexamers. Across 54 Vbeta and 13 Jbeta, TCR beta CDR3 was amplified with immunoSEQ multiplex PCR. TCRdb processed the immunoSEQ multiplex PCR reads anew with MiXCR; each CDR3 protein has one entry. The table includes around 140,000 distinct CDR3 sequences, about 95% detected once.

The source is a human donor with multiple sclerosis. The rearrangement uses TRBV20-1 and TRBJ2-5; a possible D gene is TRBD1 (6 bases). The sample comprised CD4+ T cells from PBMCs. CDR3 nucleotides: TGCAGTGCTAGAGAACGGAAAGGGGGAAGGATAGAGACCCAGTACTTC. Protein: CSARERKGGRIETQYF.